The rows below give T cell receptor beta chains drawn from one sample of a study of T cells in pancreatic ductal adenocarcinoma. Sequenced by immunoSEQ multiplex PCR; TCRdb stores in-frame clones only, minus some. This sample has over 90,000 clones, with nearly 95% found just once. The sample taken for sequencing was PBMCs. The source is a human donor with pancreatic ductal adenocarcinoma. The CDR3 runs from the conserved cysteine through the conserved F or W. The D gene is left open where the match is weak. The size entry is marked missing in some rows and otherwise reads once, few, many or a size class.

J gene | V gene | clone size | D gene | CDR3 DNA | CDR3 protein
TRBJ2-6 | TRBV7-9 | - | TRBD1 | TGTGCCAGCAGCCAAGGGGACAGCTCTGGGGCCAACGTCCTGACTTTC | CASSQGDSSGANVLTF
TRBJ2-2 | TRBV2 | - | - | TGTGCCAGCAGTGAACGGGTTCGGCCCAGGGGCACCGGGGAGCTGTTTTTT | CASSERVRPRGTGELFF
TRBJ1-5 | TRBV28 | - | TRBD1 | TGTGCCAGCAGGGGGACAGGCAATCAGCCCCAGCATTTT | CASRGTGNQPQHF
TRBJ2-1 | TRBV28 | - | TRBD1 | TGTGCCAGCAGCAGACAGGGGGCGAATGAGCAGTTCTTC | CASSRQGANEQFF
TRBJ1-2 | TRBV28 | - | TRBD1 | TGTGCCAGCAGTTTGGCCGGGACAGGGAAGGTCGGGGGCTATGGCTACACCTTC | CASSLAGTGKVGGYGYTF
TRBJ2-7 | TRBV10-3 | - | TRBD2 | TGTGCCATCAGTGAGTCGCTAGCGGGAGGCGGATACGAGCAGTACTTC | CAISESLAGGGYEQYF
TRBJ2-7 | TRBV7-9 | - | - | TGTGCCAGCAGCCGCCTAGGAGGGGGGGAGTCCTACGAGCAGTACTTC | CASSRLGGGESYEQYF
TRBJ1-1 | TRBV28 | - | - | TGTGCCAGCATTGATTCGCAGGGTTACACTGAAGCTTTCTTT | CASIDSQGYTEAFF
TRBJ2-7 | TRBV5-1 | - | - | TGCGCCAGCAGCTTGGGAGGTCCTTACCCGGACGAGCAGTACTTC | CASSLGGPYPDEQYF
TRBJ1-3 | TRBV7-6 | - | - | TGTGCCAGCAGCTTGGGGGGTTCTAGCTCTGGAAACACCATATATTTT | CASSLGGSSSGNTIYF
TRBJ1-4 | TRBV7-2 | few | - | TGTGCCAGCAGCTTATCGGGGAATAATGAAAAACTGTTTTTT | CASSLSGNNEKLFF
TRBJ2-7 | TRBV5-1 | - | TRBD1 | TGCGCCAGCAGCTTGGCCATAAGGGACAGCCCCTACGAGCAGTACTTC | CASSLAIRDSPYEQYF
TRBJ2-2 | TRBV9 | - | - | TGTGCCAGCAGCGGGAGTCGAACCGGGGAGCTGTTTTTT | CASSGSRTGELFF
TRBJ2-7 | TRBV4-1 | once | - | TGCGCCAGCAGCCAGGGACTCGCGTCCGAGCAGTACTTC | CASSQGLASEQYF